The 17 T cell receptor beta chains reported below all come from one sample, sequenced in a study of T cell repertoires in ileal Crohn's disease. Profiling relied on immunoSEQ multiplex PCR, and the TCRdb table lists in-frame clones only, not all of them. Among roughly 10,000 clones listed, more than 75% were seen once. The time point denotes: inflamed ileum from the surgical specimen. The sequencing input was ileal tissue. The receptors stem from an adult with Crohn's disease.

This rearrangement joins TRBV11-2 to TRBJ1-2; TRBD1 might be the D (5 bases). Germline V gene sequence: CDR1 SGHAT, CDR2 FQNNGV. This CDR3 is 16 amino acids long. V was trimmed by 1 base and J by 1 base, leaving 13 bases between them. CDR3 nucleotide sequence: TGTGCCAGCAGCTTAGGGGGGTCACTTTTTAACTATGGCTACACCTTC. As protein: CASSLGGSLFNYGYTF.

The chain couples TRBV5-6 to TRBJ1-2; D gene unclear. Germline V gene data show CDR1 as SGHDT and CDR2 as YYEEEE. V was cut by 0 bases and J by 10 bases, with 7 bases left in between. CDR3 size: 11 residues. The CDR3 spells CASSLEVSYTF. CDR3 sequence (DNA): TGTGCCAGCAGCTTGGAAGTGTCCTACACCTTC.

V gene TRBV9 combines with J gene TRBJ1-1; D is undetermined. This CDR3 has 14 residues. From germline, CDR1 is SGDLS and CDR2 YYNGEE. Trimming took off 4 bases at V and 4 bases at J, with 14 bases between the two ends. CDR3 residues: CASSHGVPGTEAFF. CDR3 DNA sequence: TGTGCCAGCAGCCATGGGGTCCCCGGCACTGAAGCTTTCTTT.

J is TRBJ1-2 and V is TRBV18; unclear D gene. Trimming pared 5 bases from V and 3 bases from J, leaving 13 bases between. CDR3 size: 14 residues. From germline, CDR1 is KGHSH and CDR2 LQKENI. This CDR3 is CASSTNPGDYGYTF. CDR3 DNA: TGTGCCAGCTCAACCAACCCGGGCGACTATGGCTACACCTTC.

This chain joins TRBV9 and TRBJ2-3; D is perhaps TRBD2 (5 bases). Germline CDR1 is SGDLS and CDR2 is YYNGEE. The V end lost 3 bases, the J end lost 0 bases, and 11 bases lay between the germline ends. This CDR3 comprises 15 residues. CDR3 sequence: CASSGPTGSTDTQYF. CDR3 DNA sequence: TGTGCCAGCAGCGGGCCGACGGGGAGCACAGATACGCAGTATTTT.

The CDR3 DNA is TGTGCCAGCATCTCCCCTCCCCAGCCCCAGCATTTT. The encoded protein is CASISPPQPQHF. The J gene is TRBJ1-5, the V gene TRBV6-1; D unclear. V shed 7 bases and J shed 7 bases, with 11 bases lying between them. The germline V gene encodes CDR1 MNHNS and CDR2 SASEGT. This CDR3 has 12 residues.

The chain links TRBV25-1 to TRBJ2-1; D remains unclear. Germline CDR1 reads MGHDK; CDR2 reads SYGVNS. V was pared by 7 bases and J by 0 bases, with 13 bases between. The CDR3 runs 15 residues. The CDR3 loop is CASTRNSVSYNEQFF. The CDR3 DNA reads TGTGCCAGCACCAGAAATAGTGTCTCCTACAATGAGCAGTTCTTC.

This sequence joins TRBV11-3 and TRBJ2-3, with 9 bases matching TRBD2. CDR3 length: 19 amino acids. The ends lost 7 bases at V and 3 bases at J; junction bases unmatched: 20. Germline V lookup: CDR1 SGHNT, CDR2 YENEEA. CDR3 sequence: CASNANGGRASLRTDTQYF. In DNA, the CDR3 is TGTGCCAGCAACGCAAACGGCGGGAGGGCCTCGTTACGGACAGATACGCAGTATTTT.

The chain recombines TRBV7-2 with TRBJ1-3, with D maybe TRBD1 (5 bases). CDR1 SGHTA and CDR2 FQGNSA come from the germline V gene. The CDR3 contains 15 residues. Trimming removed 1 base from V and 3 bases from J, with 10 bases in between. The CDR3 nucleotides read TGTGCCAGCAGCTTAGATTCAGGGTTTGGAAACACCATATATTTT. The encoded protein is CASSLDSGFGNTIYF. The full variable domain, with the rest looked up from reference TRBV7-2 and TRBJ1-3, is GAGVSQSPSNKVTEKGKDVELRCDPISGHTALYWYRQSLGQGLEFLIYFQGNSAPDKSGLPSDRFSAERTGGSVSTLTIQRTQQEDSAVYLCASSLDSGFGNTIYFGEGSWLTVV.

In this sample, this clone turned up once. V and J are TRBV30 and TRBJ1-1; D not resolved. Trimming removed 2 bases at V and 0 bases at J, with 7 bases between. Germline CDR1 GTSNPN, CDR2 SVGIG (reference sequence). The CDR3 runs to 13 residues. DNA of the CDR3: TGTGCCTGGAGTTTGGACTTGAACACTGAAGCTTTCTTT. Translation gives CAWSLDLNTEAFF. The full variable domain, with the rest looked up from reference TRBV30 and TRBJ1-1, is SQTIHQWPATLVQPVGSPLSLECTVEGTSNPNLYWYRQAAGRGLQLLFYSVGIGQISSEVPQNLSASRPQDRQFILSSKKLLLSDSGFYLCAWSLDLNTEAFFGQGTRLTVV.

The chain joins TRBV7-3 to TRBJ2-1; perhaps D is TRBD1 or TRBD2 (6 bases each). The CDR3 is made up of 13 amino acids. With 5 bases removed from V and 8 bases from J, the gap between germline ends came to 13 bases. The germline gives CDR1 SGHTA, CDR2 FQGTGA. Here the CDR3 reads CASSTSGAYEQFF. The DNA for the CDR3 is TGTGCCAGCAGCACTTCGGGGGCGTATGAGCAGTTCTTC.

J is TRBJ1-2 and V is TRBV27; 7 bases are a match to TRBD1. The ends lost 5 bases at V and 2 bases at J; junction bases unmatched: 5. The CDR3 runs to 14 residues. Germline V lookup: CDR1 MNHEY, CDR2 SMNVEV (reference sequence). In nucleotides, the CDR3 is TGTGCCAGCAGTCCAAGGGGGCGCAACTATGGCTACACCTTC. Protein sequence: CASSPRGRNYGYTF.

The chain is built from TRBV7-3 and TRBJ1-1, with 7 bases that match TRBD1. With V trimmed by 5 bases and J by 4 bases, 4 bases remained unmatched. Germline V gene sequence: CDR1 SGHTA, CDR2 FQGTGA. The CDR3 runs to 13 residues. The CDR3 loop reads CASSPQGVTEAFF. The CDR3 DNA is TGTGCCAGCAGCCCCCAGGGGGTCACTGAAGCTTTCTTT. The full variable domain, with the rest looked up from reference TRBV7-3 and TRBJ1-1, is GAGVSQTPSNKVTEKGKYVELRCDPISGHTALYWYRQSLGQGPEFLIYFQGTGAADDSGLPNDRFFAVRPEGSVSTLKIQRTERGDSAVYLCASSPQGVTEAFFGQGTRLTVV.

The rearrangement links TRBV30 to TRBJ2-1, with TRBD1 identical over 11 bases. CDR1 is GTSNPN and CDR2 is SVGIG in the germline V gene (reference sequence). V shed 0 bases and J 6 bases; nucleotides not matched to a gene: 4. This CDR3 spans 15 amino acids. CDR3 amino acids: CAWSVLGTGGNEQFF. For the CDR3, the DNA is TGTGCCTGGAGTGTACTCGGGACAGGGGGCAATGAGCAGTTCTTC.

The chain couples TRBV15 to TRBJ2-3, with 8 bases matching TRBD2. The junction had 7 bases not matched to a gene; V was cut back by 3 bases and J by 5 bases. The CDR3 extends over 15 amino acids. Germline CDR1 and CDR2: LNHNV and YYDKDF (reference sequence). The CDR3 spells CATSRGAGVVDTQYF. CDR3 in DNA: TGTGCCACCAGCAGGGGAGCGGGAGTGGTAGATACGCAGTATTTT.

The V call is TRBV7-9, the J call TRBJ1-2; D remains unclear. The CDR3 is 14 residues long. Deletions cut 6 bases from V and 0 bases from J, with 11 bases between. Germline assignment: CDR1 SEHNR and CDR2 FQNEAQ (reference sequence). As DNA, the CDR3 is TGTGCCAGCAGTTCCGCCATAGCTAACTATGGCTACACCTTC. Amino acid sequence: CASSSAIANYGYTF.

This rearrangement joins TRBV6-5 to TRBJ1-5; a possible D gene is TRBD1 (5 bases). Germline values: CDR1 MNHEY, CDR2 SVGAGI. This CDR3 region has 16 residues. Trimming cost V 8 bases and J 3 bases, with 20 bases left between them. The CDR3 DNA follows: TGTGCCAGCCGTTCCCTCCAGGGATTTAACAATCAGCCCCAGCATTTT. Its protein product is CASRSLQGFNNQPQHF.